This T cell receptor (beta chain) stems from a study of neurological immune-mediated disorders. Study results and limitations: TCR-beta repertoires seemed private in all groups, with no expanded CDR3 amino acid sequences shared. HTLV-1-associated myelopathy showed the most TCR clonal expansion; multiple sclerosis the least, below healthy controls.

In this sample, this clonotype turned up many times. Its antigen is undetermined. From 15-18 subjects, every sequencing run obtained over 160 million TCR-beta sequences. From the 5' RACE reads, TCRdb called clonotypes with MiXCR, one entry per CDR3 protein. Of some 20,000 distinct CDR3 sequences detected, about 10% appear once; the ten largest clones hold about 20%. Preparation of the unsorted libraries drew on 2 million PBMCs stored at -80 C. Germline V gene data show CDR1 as SGHRS and CDR2 as YFSETQ. V gave up 3 bases and J gave up 1 base, with 16 bases separating them. CDR3 length: 17 amino acids. The source is an older woman with HTLV-1-associated myelopathy (HAM/TSP). The V and J genes are TRBV5-1 and TRBJ2-2, with D perhaps matching TRBD1 or TRBD2 (6 bases each). The sample consisted of PBMCs. This CDR3 is CASSSPSGGQNTGELFF. The CDR3 DNA reads as TGCGCCAGCAGCTCCCCCTCCGGGGGACAGAACACCGGGGAGCTGTTTTTT.